This T cell receptor beta chain was captured in a study of human T cells and chemical hapten exposure. Study background: Chiefly female patients presented with alopecia areata, totalis or universalis.

The germline V gene has CDR1 SGHKS and CDR2 YYEKEE (reference sequence). The V gene lost 4 bases and the J gene lost 1 base, with 12 bases spanning the gap. The CDR3 consists of 14 residues. The library tagged each cDNA molecule with unique molecular identifiers. TCRdb re-called the reads through MiXCR, storing one row per CDR3 protein. The repertoire holds several thousand distinct CDR3 sequences, with 45% to 50% as singletons. About this clonotype: Its antigen is unidentified.

Treatment here: therapeutic diphenylcyclopropenone sensitization with weekly scalp DPC. Unfractionated whole blood served as the source for total RNA extraction. Whole-study results and caveats: Unchanged with DPC sensitization were TCRs above 1 in 1000 frequency.

The V call is TRBV5-5, the J call TRBJ2-7; D may be TRBD1 (6 bases). This clonotype was obtained from an adult with alopecia areata. Some clones in this sample may be carry-over from other donors' samples. This table probably holds off-target reads from a library built for another chain. Sequences were derived from whole blood, sampled before DPC sensitization or 2, 6, or about 24 weeks after (not recorded which). The DNA for the CDR3 is TGTGCCAGCAGCAGGTCTGGACAGTCCTACGAGCAGTACTTC. It is translated as CASSRSGQSYEQYF. The entire variable domain, with the rest obtained from reference TRBV5-5 and TRBJ2-7, is as follows: DAGVTQSPTHLIKTRGQQVTLRCSPISGHKSVSWYQQVLGQGPQFIFQYYEKEERGRGNFPDRFSARQFPNYSSELNVNALLLGDSALYLCASSRSGQSYEQYFGPGTRLTVT.